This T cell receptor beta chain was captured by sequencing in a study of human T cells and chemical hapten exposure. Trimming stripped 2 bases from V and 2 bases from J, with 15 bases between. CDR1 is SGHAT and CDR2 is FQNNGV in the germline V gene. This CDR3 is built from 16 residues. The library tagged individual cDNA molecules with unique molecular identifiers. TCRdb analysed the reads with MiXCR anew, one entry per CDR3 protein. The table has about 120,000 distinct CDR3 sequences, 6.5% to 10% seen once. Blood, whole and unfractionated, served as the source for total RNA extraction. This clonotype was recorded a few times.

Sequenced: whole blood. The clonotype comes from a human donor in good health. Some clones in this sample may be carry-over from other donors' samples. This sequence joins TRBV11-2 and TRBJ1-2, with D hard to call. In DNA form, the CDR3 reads TGTGCCAGCAGCTTATTCGCTTATGGCGAAAACTATGGCTACACCTTC. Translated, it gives CASSLFAYGENYGYTF.